The clone carrying this T cell receptor (beta chain) occurred a few times. The antigen is undetermined. The data were obtained in a study of response to subunit inactivated influenza vaccine. Study-wide results and limits: Each seasonal influenza vaccination, the authors suggested, recruits few new T cells.

TCRdb independently ran MiXCR on the RT-PCR reads; one entry per CDR3 protein. The table has approximately 530,000 distinct CDR3 sequences, 6.5% to 8% seen once; the top ten hold 10% to 15%. The CDR3 covers 16 residues. Germline V gene lookup returns CDR1 SGHVS and CDR2 FQNEAQ. V was cut by 5 bases and J by 0 bases, with 16 bases left in between. The TCR comes from a man in his fifties or sixties who received an inactivated influenza vaccine. The chain recombines TRBV7-8 with TRBJ1-2, with a possible D match to TRBD1 (5 bases). The sequencing here drew on PBMCs from blood, taken less than 30 months after vaccination. The CDR3 loop is CASSLSLAGTNYGYTF. DNA of the CDR3: TGTGCCAGCAGCCTAAGCTTGGCAGGGACTAACTATGGCTACACCTTC.